The T cell receptor (beta chain) under discussion was sequenced for a study of T cell repertoires in cytomegalovirus infection. Study-level results: In two of eight donors, the top clonotype was HLA-C-restricted CMV-specific.

Turning to this clonotype: The antigen remains unidentified. Just one base apart from a much larger clone, this may be a read error.

TCRdb reanalysed the reads using MiXCR and keeps one entry per CDR3 protein. Here the sample spans 300,000 or so distinct CDR3 sequences, about 9.1% being singletons. Germline loops: CDR1 SQVTM, CDR2 ANQGSEA. Between the trimmed V and J ends, which lost 5 bases and 3 bases, there was a span of 8 bases. The CDR3 runs 12 residues. The genes are TRBV29-1 and TRBJ2-1; D possibly corresponds to TRBD1 (5 bases). Sequencing input: PBMCs. This clonotype was sampled from a human donor in good health (CMV status not recorded). Some clones in this sample may be carry-over from other donors' samples. The CDR3 protein is CSVRTIYNEQFF. In DNA form, the CDR3 reads TGCAGCGTTAGGACAATCTACAATGAGCAGTTCTTC.